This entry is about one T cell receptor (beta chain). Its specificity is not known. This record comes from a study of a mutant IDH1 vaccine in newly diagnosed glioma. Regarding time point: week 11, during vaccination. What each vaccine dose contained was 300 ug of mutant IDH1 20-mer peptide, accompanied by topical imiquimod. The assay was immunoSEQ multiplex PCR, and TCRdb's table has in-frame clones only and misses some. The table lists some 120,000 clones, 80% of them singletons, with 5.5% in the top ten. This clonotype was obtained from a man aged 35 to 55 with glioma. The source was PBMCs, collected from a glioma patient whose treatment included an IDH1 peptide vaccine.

The CDR3 nucleotides are TGTGCCAGCAGTTTGGGCAGGGGGCAAAACGAGCAGTACTTC. It specifies CASSLGRGQNEQYF. The genes are TRBV27 and TRBJ2-7, with TRBD1 identical over 8 bases. The V and J ends lost 3 bases and 5 bases, in that order; junction bases with no gene match: 6. CDR1 is MNHEY, CDR2 SMNVEV, per germline (reference sequence). The CDR3 consists of 14 residues.